This TCR beta chain was found in a study of type 1 regulatory T cells. Points from the study as a whole: Compared with non-type 1 regulatory T cells, type 1 regulatory T cells showed a more restricted TCR repertoire.

TCRdb analysed the reads with MiXCR anew, one entry per CDR3 protein. This sample carries 65,000 to 80,000 distinct CDR3 sequences, 20% to 25% of them seen once, and the ten largest clones take around 8.1%. Germline V gives CDR1 LNHDA, CDR2 SQIVND (reference sequence). V lost 5 bases and J lost 3, with 17 bases in between. The CDR3 runs to 16 residues. This clonotype was detected only once. Its antigen is as yet unknown. This TCR derives from a human donor in good health. The genes are TRBV19 and TRBJ1-5, with D possibly TRBD1 on 5 matching bases. Sequencing was performed on cultured type 1 regulatory T (Tr1) cells, either the whole culture or a sorted fraction (not recorded which). The CDR3 loop is CASSSGQGRDNQPQHF. The CDR3 DNA reads TGTGCCAGTAGTTCCGGACAAGGGAGGGACAATCAGCCCCAGCATTTT.